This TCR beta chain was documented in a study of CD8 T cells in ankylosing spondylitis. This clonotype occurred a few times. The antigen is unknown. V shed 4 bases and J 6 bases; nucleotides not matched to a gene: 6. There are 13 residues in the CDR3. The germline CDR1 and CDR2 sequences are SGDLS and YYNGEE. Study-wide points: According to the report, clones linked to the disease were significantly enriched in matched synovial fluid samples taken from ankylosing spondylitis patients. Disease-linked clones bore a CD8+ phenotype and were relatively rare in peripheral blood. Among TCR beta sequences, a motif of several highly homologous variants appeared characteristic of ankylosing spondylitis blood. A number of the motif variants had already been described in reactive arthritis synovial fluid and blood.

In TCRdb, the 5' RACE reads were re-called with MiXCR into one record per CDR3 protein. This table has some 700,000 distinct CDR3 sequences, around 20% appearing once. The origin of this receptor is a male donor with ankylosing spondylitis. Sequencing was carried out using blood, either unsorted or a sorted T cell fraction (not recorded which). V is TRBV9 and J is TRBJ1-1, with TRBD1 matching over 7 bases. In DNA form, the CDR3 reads TGTGCCAGCAGCCGCGACAGGGCCGCTGAAGCTTTCTTT. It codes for CASSRDRAAEAFF.